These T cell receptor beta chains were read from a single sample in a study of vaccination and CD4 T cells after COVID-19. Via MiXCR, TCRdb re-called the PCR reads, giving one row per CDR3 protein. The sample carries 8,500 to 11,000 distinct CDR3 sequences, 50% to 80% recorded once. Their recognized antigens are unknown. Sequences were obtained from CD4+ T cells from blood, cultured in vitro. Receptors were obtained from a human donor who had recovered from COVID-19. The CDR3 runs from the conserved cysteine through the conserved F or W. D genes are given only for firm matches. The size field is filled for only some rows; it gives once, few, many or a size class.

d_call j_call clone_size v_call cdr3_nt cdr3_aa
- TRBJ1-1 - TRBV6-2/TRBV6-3 TGTGCCAGCAGTTACGTCGCGAACACTGAAGCTTTCTTT CASSYVANTEAFF
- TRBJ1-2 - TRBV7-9 TGTGCCAGCAGCTTAGACACGATCTATGGCTACACCTTC CASSLDTIYGYTF
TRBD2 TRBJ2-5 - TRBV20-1 TGCAGTGCCCTGAGACTAGCGGGGGTAAAAGAGACCCAGTACTTC CSALRLAGVKETQYF
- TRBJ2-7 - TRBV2 TGTGCCAGCAGTCGGACAGTGTACGAGCAGTACTTC CASSRTVYEQYF
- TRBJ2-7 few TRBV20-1 TGCAGTGCTAGAGAACCCCAAGTCCCCGAGCAGTACTTC CSAREPQVPEQYF
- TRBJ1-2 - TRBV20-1 TGCAGTGCTAGACCCCAAGGAGGGCAGAGTGGCTACACCTTC CSARPQGGQSGYTF
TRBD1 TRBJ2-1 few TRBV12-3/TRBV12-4 TGTGCCAGCAGACCAACAGGGGGTGCCACCGGGAAGCAGTTCTTC CASRPTGGATGKQFF
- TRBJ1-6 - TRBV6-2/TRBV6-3 TGTGCCAGCAGTTCGCCTCCATCACCCCTCCACTTT CASSSPPSPLHF
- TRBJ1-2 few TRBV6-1 TGTGCCAGCAGCAGGGCCGCTAACTATGGCTACACCTTC CASSRAANYGYTF
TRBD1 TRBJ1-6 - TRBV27 TGTGCCAGCAGTTCGCTCAACAGGGGAGGTAATTCACCCCTCCACTTT CASSSLNRGGNSPLHF
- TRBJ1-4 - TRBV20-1 TGCAGTGCTAGAGGGGACGAAAAACTGTTTTTT CSARGDEKLFF
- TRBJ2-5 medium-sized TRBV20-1 TGCAGTGCTAGAGCCCCTGGGGAGACCCAGTACTTC CSARAPGETQYF
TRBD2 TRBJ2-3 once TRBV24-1 TGTGCCACCAGTGACCTACCGGGAGCGGGAGGGCCTTTCCGCACAGATACGCAGTATTTT CATSDLPGAGGPFRTDTQYF
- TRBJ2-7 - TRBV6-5 TGTGCCAGCAGTTACTCGGGAGCCCCATCCGAGCAGTACTTC CASSYSGAPSEQYF
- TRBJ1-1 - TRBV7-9 TGTGCCAGCAGCTCCCTGACGCCCTCGGGGAGAACTGAAGCTTTCTTT CASSSLTPSGRTEAFF
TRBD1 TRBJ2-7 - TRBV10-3 TGTGCCATCAGTGATCGGCAGGGGGCTTACGAGCAGTACTTC CAISDRQGAYEQYF
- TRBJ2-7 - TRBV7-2 TGTGCCAGCAGCCTCGTTTACCACGGGGAGCAGTACTTC CASSLVYHGEQYF
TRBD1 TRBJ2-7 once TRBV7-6 TGTGCCAGCAGCGCCAGACAGGGAGCGAGCTCCTACGAGCAGTACTTC CASSARQGASSYEQYF
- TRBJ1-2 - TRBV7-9 TGTGCCAGCAGCTCCACGGGTTATGGCTACACCTTC CASSSTGYGYTF
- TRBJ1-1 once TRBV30 TGTGCCTGGGTCAGACAGAAGAACACTGAAGCTTTCTTT CAWVRQKNTEAFF
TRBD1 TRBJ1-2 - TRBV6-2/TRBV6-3 TGTGCCAGCAGCGACGGGACAGGGGCGTATGGCTACACCTTC CASSDGTGAYGYTF
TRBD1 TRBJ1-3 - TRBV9 TGTGCCAGCAGCGCCAGGGGGTTTACGGGAAACACCATATATTTT CASSARGFTGNTIYF
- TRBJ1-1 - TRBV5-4 TGTGCCAGCAGCTTGGCCGGGGGGTGGGGCACTTTCTCTCCGAGCGCTGAAGCTTTCTTT CASSLAGGWGTFSPSAEAFF
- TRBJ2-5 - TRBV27 TGTGCCAGCAGTTTCGACACAGCTTCGGGGACCCAGTACTTC CASSFDTASGTQYF
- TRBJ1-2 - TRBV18 TGTGCCAGCTCACCCTACGGGCAGGCGGCTTACGATGGCTACACCTTC CASSPYGQAAYDGYTF
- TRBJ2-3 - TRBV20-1 TGCAGTGCTAGGCGGATAGATGGGGGCTTCACAGATACGCAGTATTTT CSARRIDGGFTDTQYF
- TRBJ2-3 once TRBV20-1 TGCAGTGCTAGAGGTAACTTCGACACAGATACGCAGTATTTT CSARGNFDTDTQYF
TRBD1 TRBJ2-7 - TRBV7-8 TGTGCCAGCAGCTTTGGGACAGGGGGCTTAAGCGAGCAGTACTTC CASSFGTGGLSEQYF
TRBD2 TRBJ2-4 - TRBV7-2 TGTGCCAGCAGCTTAGTTAGCGGGAGGGCGGGCAAAAACATTCAGTACTTC CASSLVSGRAGKNIQYF
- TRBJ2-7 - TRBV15 TGTGCCACCAGCAGAGGCCGGAGGATCGGCGACGAGCAGTACTTC CATSRGRRIGDEQYF
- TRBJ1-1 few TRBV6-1 TGTGCCAGCGGGGTTGATCAGGGGTGGAACACTGAAGCTTTCTTT CASGVDQGWNTEAFF
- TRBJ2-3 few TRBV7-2 TGTGCCAGCAGCCCGAGAGGTCTCACAGATACGCAGTATTTT CASSPRGLTDTQYF
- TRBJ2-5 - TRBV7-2 TGTGCCAGCAGCTTAGCGGCAGGCCTACAAGAGACCCAGTACTTC CASSLAAGLQETQYF
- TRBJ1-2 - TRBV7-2 TGTGCCAGCAGCTTAGCGGTGGGCAGGCTTCATGGCTACACCTTC CASSLAVGRLHGYTF
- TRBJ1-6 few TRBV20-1 TGCAGTGCTAGAGGAGTAACAGGCATCGGCTCACCCCTCCACTTT CSARGVTGIGSPLHF
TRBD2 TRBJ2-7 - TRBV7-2 TGTGCCAGCAGCTCGACTAGCGGGTTATACGAGCAGTACTTC CASSSTSGLYEQYF
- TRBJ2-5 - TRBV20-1 TGCAGTGCTAGTGGGCGGGCACTGGAAATGAGAGAGACCCAGTACTTC CSASGRALEMRETQYF
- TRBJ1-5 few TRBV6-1 TGTGCCAGCAGTGACGGGGCTAGCAATCAGCCCCAGCATTTT CASSDGASNQPQHF
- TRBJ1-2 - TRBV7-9 TGTGCCAGCAGCCCGTTTAGGGGGGCCCCACTCTATGGCTACACCTTC CASSPFRGAPLYGYTF
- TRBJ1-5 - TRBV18 TGTGCCAGCTCACCCGACAGGTATCAGCCCCAGCATTTT CASSPDRYQPQHF